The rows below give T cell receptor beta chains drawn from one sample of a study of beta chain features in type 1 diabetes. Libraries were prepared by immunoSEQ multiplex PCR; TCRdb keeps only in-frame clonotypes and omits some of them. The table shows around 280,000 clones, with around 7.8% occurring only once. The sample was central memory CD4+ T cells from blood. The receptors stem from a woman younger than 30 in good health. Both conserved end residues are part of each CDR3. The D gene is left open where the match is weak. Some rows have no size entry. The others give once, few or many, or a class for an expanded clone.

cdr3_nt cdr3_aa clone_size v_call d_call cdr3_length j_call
TGTGCCAGCAGCTTCGGACCGGTTGGCAATCAGCCCCAGCATTTT CASSFGPVGNQPQHF few TRBV7-8 - 15 TRBJ1-5
TGTGCCAGCAGGTACACAGGGGAGGCTGAAGCTTTCTTT CASRYTGEAEAFF - TRBV5-4 TRBD1 13 TRBJ1-1
TGTGCCAGCTTCCCCAGAGGGGGAGCCAGTGAAAAACTGTTTTTT CASFPRGGASEKLFF few TRBV28 - 15 TRBJ1-4
TGTGCCAGCAGCCCATTCACGGGGGTCGGTGAAAAACTGTTTTTT CASSPFTGVGEKLFF few TRBV7-8 - 15 TRBJ1-4
TGCAGCGTTCGGACAGGGGGCCTTGAAAAACTGTTTTTT CSVRTGGLEKLFF - TRBV29-1 TRBD1 13 TRBJ1-4
TGTGCCAGCAGCTCGACTACGCCGGGACAGGGATTCGGCTACACCTTC CASSSTTPGQGFGYTF - TRBV7-2 TRBD1 16 TRBJ1-2
TGTGCCAGCAGTTTATCAGGCATAAGTCCCGGGGAGCTGTTTTTT CASSLSGISPGELFF - TRBV27 - 15 TRBJ2-2
TGTGCCAGCAGCTTGGGGGACAGGGCTGAAGCTTTCTTT CASSLGDRAEAFF few TRBV5-6 TRBD1 13 TRBJ1-1
TGTGCCAGCAGCTTGGAATACGGGGGAACGGCCCAGTACTTC CASSLEYGGTAQYF few TRBV5-6 - 14 TRBJ2-5
TGCGCCAGCAGCCAGAGGGTCGCCTATGGCTACACCTTC CASSQRVAYGYTF few TRBV4-3 - 13 TRBJ1-2
TGTGCCAGCAGTTTATATGGAAGGCGGGCCAAAAACATTCAGTACTTC CASSLYGRRAKNIQYF - TRBV27 - 16 TRBJ2-4
TGTGCCAGCTCGGGGTCGAACAACTATGGCTACACCTTC CASSGSNNYGYTF - TRBV7-3 - 13 TRBJ1-2
TGTGCCAGCAGCTGGACAGGGGTACTTGGCTATGGCTACACCTTC CASSWTGVLGYGYTF few TRBV7-2 TRBD1 15 TRBJ1-2
TGTGCCAGCAGCTTGGAGAAGGACAGACCAACTAATGAAAAACTGTTTTTT CASSLEKDRPTNEKLFF many TRBV5-6 - 17 TRBJ1-4
TGTGCCAGCAGTGGGACTAGCGGGTTCACCGGGGAGCTGTTTTTT CASSGTSGFTGELFF few TRBV6-1 TRBD2 15 TRBJ2-2